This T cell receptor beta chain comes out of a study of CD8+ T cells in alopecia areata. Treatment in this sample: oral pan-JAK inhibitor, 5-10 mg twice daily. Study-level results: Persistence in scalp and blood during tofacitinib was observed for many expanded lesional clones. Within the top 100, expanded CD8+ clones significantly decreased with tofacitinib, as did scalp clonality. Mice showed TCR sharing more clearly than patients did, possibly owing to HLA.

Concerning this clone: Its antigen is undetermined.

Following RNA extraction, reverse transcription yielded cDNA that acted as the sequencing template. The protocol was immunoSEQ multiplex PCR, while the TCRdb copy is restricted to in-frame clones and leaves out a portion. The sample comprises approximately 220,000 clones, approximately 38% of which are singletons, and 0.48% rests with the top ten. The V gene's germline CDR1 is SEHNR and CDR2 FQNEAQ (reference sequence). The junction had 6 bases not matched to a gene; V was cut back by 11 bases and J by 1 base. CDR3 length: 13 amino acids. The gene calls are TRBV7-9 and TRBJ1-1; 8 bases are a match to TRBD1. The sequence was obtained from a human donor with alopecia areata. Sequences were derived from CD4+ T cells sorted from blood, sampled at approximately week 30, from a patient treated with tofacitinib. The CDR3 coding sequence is TGTGCCGCACCGACAGGGGAGAACACTGAAGCTTTCTTT. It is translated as CAAPTGENTEAFF. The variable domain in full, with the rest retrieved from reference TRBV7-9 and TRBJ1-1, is DTGVSQNPRHKITKRGQNVTFRCDPISEHNRLYWYRQTLGQGPEFLTYFQNEAQLEKSRLLSDRFSAERPKGSFSTLEIQRTEQGDSAMYLCAAPTGENTEAFFGQGTRLTVV.